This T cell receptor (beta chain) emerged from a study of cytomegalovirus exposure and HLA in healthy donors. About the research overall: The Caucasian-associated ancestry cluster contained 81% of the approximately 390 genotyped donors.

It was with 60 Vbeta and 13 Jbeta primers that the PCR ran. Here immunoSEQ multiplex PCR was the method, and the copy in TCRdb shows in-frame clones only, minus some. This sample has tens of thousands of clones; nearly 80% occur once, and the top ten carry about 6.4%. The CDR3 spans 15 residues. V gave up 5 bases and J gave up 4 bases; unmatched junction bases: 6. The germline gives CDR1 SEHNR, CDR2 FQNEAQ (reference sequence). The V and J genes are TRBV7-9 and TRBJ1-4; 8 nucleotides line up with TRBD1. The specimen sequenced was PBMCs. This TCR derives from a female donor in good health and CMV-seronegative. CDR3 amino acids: CASSRGQGYNEKLFF. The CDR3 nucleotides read TGTGCCAGCAGCCGTGGACAGGGCTATAATGAAAAACTGTTTTTT.